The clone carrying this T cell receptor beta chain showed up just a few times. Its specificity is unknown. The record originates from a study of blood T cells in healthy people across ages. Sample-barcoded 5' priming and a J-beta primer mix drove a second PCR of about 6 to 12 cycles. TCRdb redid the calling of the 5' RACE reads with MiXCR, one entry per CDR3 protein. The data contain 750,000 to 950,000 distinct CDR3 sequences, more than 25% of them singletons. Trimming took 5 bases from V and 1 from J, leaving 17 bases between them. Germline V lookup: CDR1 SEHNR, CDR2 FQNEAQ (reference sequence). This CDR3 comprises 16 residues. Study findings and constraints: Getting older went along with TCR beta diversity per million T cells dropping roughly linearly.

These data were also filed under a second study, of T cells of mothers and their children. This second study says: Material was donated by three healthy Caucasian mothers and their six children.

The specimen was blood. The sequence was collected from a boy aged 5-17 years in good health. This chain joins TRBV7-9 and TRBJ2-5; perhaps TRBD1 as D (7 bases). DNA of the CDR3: TGTGCCAGCAGCCGGGAGACAGGGCCCTCCCAAGAGACCCAGTACTTC. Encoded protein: CASSRETGPSQETQYF.